This TCR beta chain was identified during a study of T cell repertoires in cytomegalovirus infection. For the study at large: Matching HLA type, along with CMV infection, was indicated by public TCR beta signatures. Overall study results and limits: CMV carriers having the relevant HLA were flagged by cumulative public TCR beta family frequency. HLA-C-restricted CMV-specific TCR beta clonotypes prevailed in the ex vivo response.

This clonotype was seen a few times. Its antigen is unknown. CDR1 and CDR2 (germline): SNHLY, FYNNEI. The CDR3 has 15 amino acids. The V end was cut by 9 bases, the J end by 6 bases, with 22 bases between. TCRdb fed the reads into MiXCR, producing one record per CDR3 protein. Of some 170,000 distinct CDR3 sequences in the sample, about 18% are singletons; the top ten hold 25%. The sequence was collected from a human donor in good health (CMV status not recorded). Some clones in this sample may be carry-over from other donors' samples. The sample was CD8+ T cells from PBMCs. The chain has TRBV2 and TRBJ2-3, with D perhaps matching TRBD1 or TRBD2 (5 bases each). The CDR3 reads CASRPGPKPTDTQYF. Written as DNA, the CDR3 is TGTGCCAGTAGACCGGGACCCAAACCCACTGATACGCAGTATTTT.